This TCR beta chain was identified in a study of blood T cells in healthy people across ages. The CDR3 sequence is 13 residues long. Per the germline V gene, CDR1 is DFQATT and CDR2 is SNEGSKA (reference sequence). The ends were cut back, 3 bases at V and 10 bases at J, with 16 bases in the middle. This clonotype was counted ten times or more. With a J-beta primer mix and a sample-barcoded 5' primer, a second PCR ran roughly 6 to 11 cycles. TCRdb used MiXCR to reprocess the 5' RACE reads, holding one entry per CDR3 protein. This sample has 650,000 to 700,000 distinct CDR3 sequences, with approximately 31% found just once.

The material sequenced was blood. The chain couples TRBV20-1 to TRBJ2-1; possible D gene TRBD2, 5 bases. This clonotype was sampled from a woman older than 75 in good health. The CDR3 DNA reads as TGCAGTGCTAGCGGACTGGCTCTCCGAGAGCAGTTCTTC. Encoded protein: CSASGLALREQFF.